These 28 T cell receptor beta chains originate from one sample sequenced in a study of T cell changes during pregnancy in multiple sclerosis. Clones were sequenced by immunoSEQ multiplex PCR, and TCRdb holds only the in-frame ones, with some missing. The table lists some 77,000 clones, about 92% of them singletons, with 2% to 2.5% in the top ten. Sequenced material: peripheral blood, taken in the second trimester of pregnancy. Every receptor here comes from a female donor in good health, enrolled as a control in a pregnancy study.

The V and J genes are TRBV7-9 and TRBJ2-7; D is possibly TRBD2 (7 bases). V lost 0 bases, J lost 7 bases, and 13 bases lay in between. There are 14 residues in the CDR3. CDR1 SEHNR and CDR2 FQNEAQ come from the germline V gene (reference sequence). Here the CDR3 reads CASSLAGGAREQYF. In DNA form, the CDR3 reads TGTGCCAGCAGCTTAGCTGGGGGGGCTCGGGAGCAGTACTTC.

This chain uses TRBV25-1 with TRBJ2-1; 9 bases match TRBD2. Trimming cost V 5 bases and J 6 bases; bases outside gene matches: 5. This CDR3 region has 14 residues. Germline V CDR1 and CDR2: MGHDK, SYGVNS. CDR3: CASSSQRGANEQFF. CDR3 DNA: TGTGCCAGCAGTAGTCAGCGGGGGGCCAATGAGCAGTTCTTC.

The chain uses TRBV2 and TRBJ1-2; 7 bases line up with TRBD1. The junction had 4 bases not matched to a gene; V was cut back by 7 bases and J by 2 bases. There are 13 residues in the CDR3. Per the germline V gene, CDR1 is SNHLY and CDR2 is FYNNEI. The CDR3: CASTPGGNYGYTF. The CDR3 DNA sequence: TGTGCCAGCACTCCAGGGGGGAACTATGGCTACACCTTC.

The chain links TRBV4-3 to TRBJ1-6; 11 bases fit TRBD1. The CDR3 consists of 20 residues. V lost 0 bases to trimming and J lost 10 bases; unmatched junction nucleotides: 17. CDR1 and CDR2 from the germline V gene are LGHNA and YSLEER. The CDR3 DNA reads TGCGCCAGCAGCCAAGATTGGGGACAGGGGGAAGTTAATGTCCGGTCACCCCTCCACTTT. This encodes CASSQDWGQGEVNVRSPLHF.

V usage is TRBV19 and J usage is TRBJ2-1; 10 bases align to TRBD2. The CDR3 runs 18 residues. Germline V lookup: CDR1 LNHDA, CDR2 SQIVND (reference sequence). V trimming: 6 bases; J trimming: 8 bases; junction bases outside the gene matches: 19. The CDR3 DNA reads TGTGCCAGTAGCCACTCCGGGACATCTCGGACTAGCGGAGATGAGCAGTTCTTC. Protein product: CASSHSGTSRTSGDEQFF.

DNA of the CDR3: TGTGCCAGCTCACCACGGAGCGGGGGGGCTACAGATACGCAGTATTTT. It codes for CASSPRSGGATDTQYF. This chain connects TRBV18 to TRBJ2-3; 10 bases are a match to TRBD2. The CDR3 loop spans 16 amino acids. Per germline, CDR1 KGHSH and CDR2 LQKENI. Germline trimming cut 1 base from V and 3 bases from J; bases unmatched to any gene: 4.

The chain uses TRBV5-6 and TRBJ2-5; TRBD2 matches 7 bases. V lost 0 bases, J lost 1 base, and 6 bases stayed unmatched. The CDR3 extends over 16 amino acids. Looked up from germline, CDR1 is SGHDT and CDR2 is YYEEEE. The CDR3, as DNA: TGTGCCAGCAGCTTGGCCGGCGGGGGATTCCAAGAGACCCAGTACTTC. This sequence encodes CASSLAGGGFQETQYF. Using reference TRBV5-6 and TRBJ2-5 for the parts outside the CDR3, the full variable domain is DAGVTQSPTHLIKTRGQQVTLRCSPKSGHDTVSWYQQALGQGPQFIFQYYEEEERQRGNFPDRFSGHQFPNYSSELNVNALLLGDSALYLCASSLAGGGFQETQYFGPGTRLLVL.

Concerning this clone: An end of the junction does not agree with germline; a read error may underlie this. The chain couples TRBV6-6 to TRBJ2-7, with D possibly being TRBD1 (5 bases). The CDR3 is 16 residues long. Germline CDR1 is MNHNY and CDR2 is SVGAGI (reference sequence). CDR3 region: CVSSYGAPQVGYEQYF. Written as DNA, the CDR3 is TGTGTCAGCAGTTATGGGGCTCCGCAGGTAGGCTACGAGCAGTACTTC.

The chain uses TRBV6-5 and TRBJ1-2; D is perhaps TRBD1 (6 bases). This CDR3 contains 14 residues. The ends were cut back, 6 bases at V and 3 bases at J, with 14 bases in the middle. Germline-derived CDR1 and CDR2 are MNHEY and SVGAGI. CDR3 coding DNA: TGTGCCAGCAGCCTCACCCAGGGGTACTATGGCTACACCTTC. The encoded protein is CASSLTQGYYGYTF.

J is TRBJ1-1 and V is TRBV5-1; D unresolved. Trimming pared 0 bases from V and 6 bases from J, leaving 6 bases between. Germline CDR1 SGHRS, CDR2 YFSETQ. The length of the CDR3 is 12 residues. CDR3 region: CASSLGRSEAFF. The CDR3 region has the DNA TGCGCCAGCAGCTTGGGTCGGTCTGAAGCTTTCTTT.

The chain couples TRBV28 to TRBJ1-5, with a weak D call TRBD1 (5 bases). The CDR3 covers 14 residues. Trimming removed 6 bases from V and 5 bases from J, with 14 bases in between. The germline V gene has CDR1 MDHEN and CDR2 SYDVKM. The CDR3 here is CASRDGGGYQPQHF. The CDR3 nucleotides read TGTGCCAGCAGGGATGGGGGGGGATATCAGCCCCAGCATTTT.

The V call is TRBV15, the J call TRBJ1-5, with D possibly matching TRBD1 (5 bases). The V and J ends lost 0 bases and 9 bases respectively, with 12 bases between them. This CDR3 is built from 14 residues. Germline V gene lookup returns CDR1 LNHNV and CDR2 YYDKDF (reference sequence). The CDR3 region has the DNA TGTGCCACCAGCAGAGAGAACCAGGGTCGGCCCCAGCATTTT. It encodes CATSRENQGRPQHF.

The chain employs TRBV7-2 and TRBJ1-2; D is possibly TRBD1 (6 bases). In germline, CDR1 is SGHTA, CDR2 FQGNSA. Between the trimmed V and J ends, which lost 5 bases and 8 bases, there was a span of 12 bases. There are 12 residues in the CDR3. CDR3 bases: TGTGCCAGCAGCCAAGTAGGGGGAGGCTACACCTTC. Amino acid sequence: CASSQVGGGYTF.

V gene TRBV5-4 combines with J gene TRBJ2-1; 12 bases fit TRBD2. The length of the CDR3 is 16 residues. Germline trimming cut 3 bases from V and 5 bases from J; bases unmatched to any gene: 6. The germline gives CDR1 SGHNT, CDR2 YYREEE (reference sequence). CDR3 amino acids: CASSSLAGGDNNEQFF. CDR3 nucleotide sequence: TGTGCCAGCAGCTCCCTAGCGGGGGGGGATAACAATGAGCAGTTCTTC.

The sample holds a few counts of this clone. The chain recombines TRBV7-9 with TRBJ2-7; D unclear. The CDR3 length is 12 residues. Germline CDR1 SEHNR, CDR2 FQNEAQ (reference sequence). V was clipped by 4 bases and J by 3 bases, with 7 bases between them. The CDR3 bases are TGTGCCAGCAGCTCTGAGAACTACGAGCAGTACTTC. This codes for CASSSENYEQYF.

The chain links TRBV7-2 to TRBJ2-1; 8 bases map to TRBD1. CDR1 is SGHTA, CDR2 FQGNSA, per germline. The CDR3 loop spans 15 amino acids. V lost 5 bases to trimming and J lost 2 bases; unmatched junction nucleotides: 5. The CDR3 sequence is CASSPGQVAYNEQFF. Here the CDR3 DNA reads TGTGCCAGCAGCCCGGGACAGGTTGCCTACAATGAGCAGTTCTTC.

The V call is TRBV30, the J call TRBJ1-5; TRBD1 matches at 8 bases. V was pared by 4 bases and J by 5 bases, with 10 bases of the junction left unmatched. CDR3 length: 15 amino acids. Per germline, CDR1 GTSNPN and CDR2 SVGIG (reference sequence). The CDR3 DNA is TGTGCCTGGAAAAGGGCGGACAGGGACCATCAGCCCCAGCATTTT. It yields the protein CAWKRADRDHQPQHF.

V usage is TRBV7-9 and J usage is TRBJ2-3; 11 bases align to TRBD2. The V and J ends lost 6 bases and 5 bases, in that order; junction bases with no gene match: 7. CDR1 is SEHNR and CDR2 is FQNEAQ in the germline V gene (reference sequence). This CDR3 is 15 amino acids long. CDR3 nucleotides: TGTGCCAGCAGATACGGGACTAGCGGAAGAGATACGCAGTATTTT. It yields the protein CASRYGTSGRDTQYF.

The chain carries TRBV7-2 and TRBJ2-5, with D perhaps matching TRBD2 (6 bases). This CDR3 spans 13 amino acids. V was clipped by 3 bases and J by 5 bases, with 10 bases between them. Germline V lookup: CDR1 SGHTA, CDR2 FQGNSA. DNA for the CDR3: TGTGCCAGCAGCTTGGGACTCCGGGAGACCCAGTACTTC. Encoded protein: CASSLGLRETQYF. Drawing the rest from reference TRBV7-2 and TRBJ2-5, the complete variable domain is GAGVSQSPSNKVTEKGKDVELRCDPISGHTALYWYRQSLGQGLEFLIYFQGNSAPDKSGLPSDRFSAERTGGSVSTLTIQRTQQEDSAVYLCASSLGLRETQYFGPGTRLLVL.

This clone turned up a few times. The chain combines TRBV18 with TRBJ1-1, with TRBD1 as a possible D gene (5 bases). The CDR3 sequence is 16 residues long. The germline V gene has CDR1 KGHSH and CDR2 LQKENI. V was clipped by 4 bases and J by 3 bases, with 18 bases between them. The CDR3 is CASSLLEAGSHTEAFF. Here the CDR3 DNA reads TGTGCCAGCTCACTCTTAGAAGCAGGGTCCCACACTGAAGCTTTCTTT.

This chain joins TRBV6-1 and TRBJ1-1; D is possibly TRBD1 (5 bases). CDR3 length: 14 amino acids. Germline V gene sequence: CDR1 MNHNS, CDR2 SASEGT. Trimming stripped 3 bases from V and 5 bases from J, with 13 bases between. CDR3 coding DNA: TGTGCCAGCAGTGAGGGGGGGAAGAGGACTGAAGCTTTCTTT. Amino acids: CASSEGGKRTEAFF.

This chain uses TRBV9 with TRBJ1-5; tentatively, D is TRBD1 (5 bases). Trimming removed 4 bases at V and 5 bases at J, with 13 bases between. Germline V CDR1 and CDR2: SGDLS, YYNGEE. This CDR3 contains 14 residues. The CDR3 nucleotides read TGTGCCAGCAGCCTTAGGGGTTCCGATCAGCCCCAGCATTTT. Translated: CASSLRGSDQPQHF.

This clone was seen once. V and J are TRBV4-3 and TRBJ2-3; 12 bases fit TRBD2. Germline trimming cut 0 bases from V and 1 base from J; bases unmatched to any gene: 2. This CDR3 has 17 amino acids. CDR1 and CDR2 from the germline V gene are LGHNA and YSLEER. CDR3 bases: TGCGCCAGCAGCCAAGATAGGACTAGCGGGGGCACAGATACGCAGTATTTT. This translates into CASSQDRTSGGTDTQYF.

The rearrangement joins TRBV15 to TRBJ2-5; 7 positions match TRBD2. The CDR3 runs 14 residues. Germline V gene data show CDR1 as LNHNV and CDR2 as YYDKDF (reference sequence). V dropped 3 bases and J dropped 1; count of bases not matched to a gene: 2. The CDR3 DNA reads TGTGCCACCAGCAGGGGGGGGTTCCAAGAGACCCAGTACTTC. Translation: CATSRGGFQETQYF.

V is TRBV28 and J is TRBJ1-2; no reliable D call. V gave up 4 bases and J gave up 4 bases, with 4 bases separating them. From germline, CDR1 is MDHEN and CDR2 SYDVKM. CDR3 length equals 11 residues. CDR3 sequence reads: CASSSGYGYTF. The CDR3 bases are TGTGCCAGCAGTTCGGGCTATGGCTACACCTTC.

CDR3 sequence (DNA): TGTGCCAGCAGCGTAGATCCGGGTAGGCCCGGGGAGCTGTTTTTT. Its protein product is CASSVDPGRPGELFF. The chain is built from TRBV9 and TRBJ2-2, with unresolved D. V was clipped by 0 bases and J by 6 bases, with 12 bases between them. The CDR3 sequence is 15 residues long. Germline-derived CDR1 and CDR2 are SGDLS and YYNGEE.

The chain has TRBV28 and TRBJ2-7; D is perhaps TRBD1 (5 bases). CDR1 and CDR2 (germline): MDHEN, SYDVKM. The ends were cut back, 3 bases at V and 3 bases at J, with 12 bases in the middle. The CDR3 is 14 residues long. The CDR3 protein is CASSLTEPVYEQYF. In DNA form, the CDR3 reads TGTGCCAGCAGTTTGACAGAACCGGTCTACGAGCAGTACTTC.

The chain is built from TRBV13 and TRBJ2-7, with 9 nucleotides matching TRBD2. The V and J ends lost 1 base and 2 bases, in that order; junction bases with no gene match: 3. Germline-derived CDR1 and CDR2 are PRHDT and FYEKMQ (reference sequence). The CDR3 consists of 15 residues. CDR3 sequence: CASSLAQRGAYEQYF. CDR3 nucleotides: TGTGCCAGCAGCTTAGCTCAGCGGGGGGCCTACGAGCAGTACTTC.